Many counts were recorded for the clone carrying this TCR beta chain. The data stem from a study of Graves' ophthalmopathy and Graves' hyperthyroidism. RNA transcripts were the source from which TCR beta CDR3 regions were amplified. In the first round, RT-PCR was carried out with HTBI primers, and a multiplex PCR formed the second round. TCRdb analysed the multiplex PCR reads with MiXCR anew, one entry per CDR3 protein. The sample carries about 380,000 distinct CDR3 sequences, 15% recorded once. The CDR3 is 14 residues long. Losses at the gene ends were 5 bases for V and 4 bases for J; bases not matched to a gene: 8. Per the germline V gene, CDR1 is SGHTA and CDR2 is FQGNSA.

This chain uses TRBV7-2 with TRBJ2-7; 7 bases align to TRBD1. Sequencing input: peripheral blood. The receptor comes from a woman between 18 and 29 years old with stable Graves' hyperthyroidism. CDR3 region: CASSLPGGPYEQYF. The CDR3, as DNA: TGTGCCAGCAGCCTCCCAGGGGGTCCTTACGAGCAGTACTTC.